The present T cell receptor (beta chain) was sequenced within a study of tumor-infiltrating lymphocytes in primary liver carcinoma. Study-wide points: The difference in top-250-clone fraction between tumors and blood was significant, favoring tumors (p = 0.039). Tumor-adjacent and tumor-blood pairs showed less overlap than tumor region pairs.

TCR beta cDNA was prepared out of 500 ng total RNA by means of a constant-region primer. Employing slightly modified ARM-PCR, three nested multiplex PCR rounds were run, and these gave rise to the TCR beta libraries. PCR rounds one and two used TRBV1-TRBV30 forward primers with a C-beta reverse primer for 10 cycles each. TCRdb re-called the multiplex PCR reads with MiXCR, one entry per CDR3 protein. This table holds about 120,000 distinct CDR3 sequences, around two thirds found once. Co-extracted RNA and DNA came from around 18-30 mg of unsorted bulk tissue. The proportion of viable tumor cells exceeded 80% in every tumor sample. The V gene's germline CDR1 is ENHRY and CDR2 SYGVKD. This CDR3 spans 12 amino acids. A word on this clonotype: Its antigen is unidentified. This may be a read error, as it is one base from a much larger clone.

The sequenced material came from liver tumor tissue from sampling region 1. As for subset: tumor region T1, superior pole. The V call is TRBV10-3, the J call TRBJ2-3, with 11 bases identical to TRBD2. The source of this sequence is a woman aged 60-75 years with primary liver carcinoma and hepatitis B virus infection. The CDR3: CAIGTSGDTRYF. CDR3 coding DNA: TGTGCCATCGGGACTAGCGGTGATACGCGGTATTTT.